This TCR beta chain was identified during a study of blood T cell repertoires in COVID-19. Clones were read by immunoSEQ multiplex PCR, and TCRdb kept only the in-frame ones, dropping some. The sample gives 150,000 to 200,000 clones, 75% to 90% of which show up once; 2.5% to 3.5% is in the top ten. CDR3 size: 16 residues. The junction had 7 bases not matched to a gene; V was cut back by 0 bases and J by 7 bases. Germline V lookup: CDR1 SGHVS, CDR2 FNYEAQ. The clonotype comes from a man between 60 and 75 years old with acute or convalescent COVID-19. The chain carries TRBV7-6 and TRBJ2-3, with 10 bases identical to TRBD2. Source material: peripheral blood. CDR3 bases: TGTGCCAGCAGCTTAGCTCCTAGCGGGAGTTCGCATACGCAGTATTTT. It codes for CASSLAPSGSSHTQYF.